The 14 T cell receptor beta chains below all came from one sample that was sequenced in a study of OX40 agonist ivuxolimab in advanced cancers. Profiling relied on immunoSEQ multiplex PCR, and the TCRdb table lists in-frame clones only, not all of them. The sample includes tens of thousands of clones, roughly 90% seen only once; the top ten take around 48%. This specimen was CD4+ or CD8+ T cells sorted from blood, taken in a trial of the OX40 agonist ivuxolimab. These receptors were taken from an adult with an advanced solid tumor such as melanoma, head and neck, liver or kidney cancer.

This rearrangement joins TRBV9 to TRBJ2-5, with D tentatively TRBD2 (6 bases). From germline, CDR1 is SGDLS and CDR2 YYNGEE. The CDR3 length is 16 residues. V lost 4 bases, J lost 2 bases, and 18 bases lay in between. The chain's CDR3 is CASSPGLGGPQETQYF. The CDR3 bases are TGTGCCAGCAGCCCCGGCCTGGGGGGACCTCAAGAGACCCAGTACTTC.

This clone occurred once. The chain is built from TRBV4-1 and TRBJ2-7; D perhaps matches TRBD1 (5 bases). CDR3 length: 17 amino acids. Germline V CDR1 and CDR2: MGHRA, YSYEKL. With 0 bases removed from V and 9 bases from J, the gap between germline ends came to 24 bases. CDR3 sequence (DNA): TGCGCCAGCAGCCAAGAGCAGGTGACAGACCTCCTCAGGGCGCAGTACTTC. Amino acids: CASSQEQVTDLLRAQYF.

The chain is built from TRBV9 and TRBJ1-1; no definite D call. The V gene lost 4 bases and the J gene lost 1 base, with 8 bases spanning the gap. This CDR3 has 13 residues. The germline V gene has CDR1 SGDLS and CDR2 YYNGEE. The CDR3 loop reads CASSPPPNTEAFF. The CDR3 region has the DNA TGTGCCAGCAGCCCCCCCCCGAACACTGAAGCTTTCTTT.

This clone showed up just once. The rearrangement uses TRBV6-4 and TRBJ2-1; 7 bases match TRBD1. This CDR3 has 15 residues. Losses at the gene ends were 4 bases for V and 3 bases for J; bases not matched to a gene: 6. The germline gives CDR1 MRHNA, CDR2 SNTAGT. The CDR3 reads CASSAGTAIYNEQFF. The CDR3 DNA is TGTGCCAGCAGTGCCGGGACAGCGATCTACAATGAGCAGTTCTTC.

The J gene is TRBJ2-4, the V gene TRBV5-4, with 7 positions matching TRBD2. CDR3 length equals 15 residues. From germline, CDR1 is SGHNT and CDR2 YYREEE (reference sequence). The V and J ends lost 0 bases and 7 bases, in that order; junction bases with no gene match: 7. The CDR3 nucleotides read TGTGCCAGCAGCTTGGGGGAGGGGCAAGGGAACATTCAGTACTTC. This translates into CASSLGEGQGNIQYF.

V gene TRBV11-2 combines with J gene TRBJ1-2, with D tentatively TRBD1 (6 bases). This CDR3 region has 15 residues. Germline CDR1 reads SGHAT; CDR2 reads FQNNGV. V shed 3 bases and J shed 1 base, with 12 bases lying between them. This CDR3 reads CASSLGAGVNYGYTF. The CDR3 DNA follows: TGTGCCAGCAGCTTGGGGGCTGGGGTTAACTATGGCTACACCTTC.

The chain uses TRBV5-1 and TRBJ2-1; D perhaps matches TRBD2 (6 bases). The CDR3 extends over 15 amino acids. Trimming took 1 base from V and 5 from J, leaving 13 bases between them. CDR1 and CDR2 from the germline V gene are SGHRS and YFSETQ. The CDR3 reads CASSLWAGPDNEQFF. CDR3 coding DNA: TGCGCCAGCAGCTTGTGGGCGGGGCCGGACAATGAGCAGTTCTTC.

This clone came up once. The chain combines TRBV5-4 with TRBJ2-3; tentatively, D is TRBD1 (5 bases). The CDR3 runs to 15 residues. V was pared by 5 bases and J by 2 bases, with 15 bases between. Germline V gives CDR1 SGHNT, CDR2 YYREEE (reference sequence). The DNA of the CDR3 is TGTGCCAGCAGTAGAAGGACAATTGTCACAGATACGCAGTATTTT. It specifies CASSRRTIVTDTQYF.

The J gene is TRBJ2-1, the V gene TRBV4-2, with 13 bases lining up with TRBD2. The CDR3 loop spans 15 amino acids. Trimming took 4 bases from V and 7 from J; bases not matched to a gene: 4. CDR1 and CDR2 from the germline V gene are LGHNA and YNFKEQ. The DNA for the CDR3 is TGTGCCAGCAGCCCAGGACTAGCGGGGGAGAATGAGCAGTTCTTC. Translation gives CASSPGLAGENEQFF.

This rearrangement joins TRBV11-2 to TRBJ1-4; a weak D match, TRBD1 (5 bases). Germline V gene sequence: CDR1 SGHAT, CDR2 FQNNGV. With 1 base removed from V and 8 bases from J, the gap between germline ends came to 17 bases. This CDR3 has 16 residues. This chain's CDR3 is CASSLAETVEGEKLFF. The CDR3 nucleotides are TGTGCCAGCAGCTTAGCCGAGACCGTAGAGGGGGAAAAACTGTTTTTT.

The chain's CDR3 is CASRGGAPDTQYF. The CDR3 bases are TGTGCCAGCCGCGGGGGGGCCCCAGATACGCAGTATTTT. The chain couples TRBV7-9 to TRBJ2-3, with TRBD2 matching over 9 bases. Trimming took 8 bases from V and 4 from J; bases not matched to a gene: 4. CDR1 and CDR2 from the germline V gene are SEHNR and FQNEAQ (reference sequence). This CDR3 has 13 amino acids.

The V gene is TRBV4-1, the J gene TRBJ1-2; TRBD1 is a possible D gene (6 bases). Germline CDR1 MGHRA, CDR2 YSYEKL. CDR3 size: 15 residues. Trimming stripped 0 bases from V and 4 bases from J, with 12 bases between. The CDR3 nucleotides read TGCGCCAGCAGCCAAGAGAGGGCAGGGGTCTATGGCTACACCTTC. This encodes CASSQERAGVYGYTF.

A word on this clone: Other DNA sequences from this sample encode an identical CDR3 as well. The chain employs TRBV4-3 and TRBJ2-7; D perhaps matches TRBD2 (6 bases). The CDR3 extends over 13 amino acids. Trimming left V 0 bases short and J 4 bases short, with 7 bases between. Germline lookup yields CDR1 LGHNA and CDR2 YSLEER. The CDR3 nucleotides are TGCGCCAGCAGCCAAGATCGGGGGTACGAGCAGTACTTC. This translates into CASSQDRGYEQYF.

V gene TRBV30 combines with J gene TRBJ2-7; D ambiguous. The germline V and J ends were trimmed by 0 bases and 6 bases, with 3 bases remaining between them. Germline assignment: CDR1 GTSNPN and CDR2 SVGIG (reference sequence). The length of the CDR3 is 10 residues. The CDR3 region has the DNA TGTGCCTGGAGTGTAAGCGAGCAGTACTTC. This translates into CAWSVSEQYF.